Each of the 18 T cell receptor beta chains below was sequenced from the same sample in a study of T-cell reconstitution after alpha-beta-depleted transplantation in children. TCRbeta library preparation incorporated unique molecular identifiers. Using its own MiXCR run on the PCR reads, TCRdb lists one record per CDR3 protein. The sample consists of about 350,000 distinct CDR3 sequences, roughly 15% of them appearing once. The source was PBMCs, collected from the stem cell graft. These TCRs come from a human donor who donated a stem cell graft to a child with Fanconi anemia.

This rearrangement joins TRBV11-2 to TRBJ2-3; 11 bases agree with TRBD2. The V gene end was trimmed by 5 bases and the J gene end by 1 base; junction bases not matched to a gene: 14. This CDR3 has 19 residues. CDR1 and CDR2 from the germline V gene are SGHAT and FQNNGV. CDR3 bases: TGTGCCAGCAGCAGAACCACGGTAGCGGGGGGGCGGGGCACAGATACGCAGTATTTT. It is translated as CASSRTTVAGGRGTDTQYF.

This clonotype was detected only a few times. This chain uses TRBV12-3 or TRBV12-4 with TRBJ1-2, with D maybe TRBD1 (5 bases). This CDR3 is built from 14 residues. Trimming removed 4 bases from V and 7 bases from J, with 16 bases in between. The CDR3 loop is CASSYQGRETGYTF. The CDR3, as DNA: TGTGCCAGCAGTTATCAGGGTCGGGAGACTGGCTACACCTTC.

DNA of the CDR3: TGCAGTGCAACCCCACTGGCGGGGGGCCGGGATACGCAGTATTTT. It encodes CSATPLAGGRDTQYF. The V gene is TRBV20-1, the J gene TRBJ2-3, with 8 bases aligning to TRBD2. The V gene's germline CDR1 is DFQATT and CDR2 SNEGSKA (reference sequence). V lost 6 bases and J lost 6; bases outside the gene matches: 14. This CDR3 has 15 amino acids.

The chain is built from TRBV27 and TRBJ2-1; 9 bases are a match to TRBD1. Germline trimming cut 5 bases from V and 6 bases from J; bases unmatched to any gene: 8. Looked up from germline, CDR1 is MNHEY and CDR2 is SMNVEV (reference sequence). The CDR3 loop spans 15 amino acids. CDR3 DNA sequence: TGTGCCAGCAGTCGGGACAGGGAGTTCATCAATGAGCAGTTCTTC. This encodes CASSRDREFINEQFF.

V usage is TRBV15 and J usage is TRBJ2-1, with TRBD1 as a possible D gene (6 bases). With 0 bases removed from V and 0 bases from J, the gap between germline ends came to 15 bases. The CDR3 has 18 residues. CDR1 is LNHNV and CDR2 is YYDKDF in the germline V gene (reference sequence). CDR3 in amino acids: CATSRDGQIVSSYNEQFF. The CDR3 DNA follows: TGTGCCACCAGCAGAGATGGACAGATCGTCAGCTCCTACAATGAGCAGTTCTTC.

The chain couples TRBV6-2 or TRBV6-3 to TRBJ2-2; D gene uncertain. Trimming removed 2 bases at V and 7 bases at J, with 11 bases between. This CDR3 region has 14 residues. The germline gives CDR1 MNHEY, CDR2 SVGEGT. CDR3 residues: CASSYGISVGELFF. The CDR3 nucleotides read TGTGCCAGCAGTTACGGTATCAGTGTCGGGGAGCTGTTTTTT.

Ten or more counts support this clonotype. This rearrangement joins TRBV29-1 to TRBJ2-5, with D perhaps matching TRBD2 (5 bases). This CDR3 has 13 residues. Trimming pared 6 bases from V and 4 bases from J, leaving 15 bases between. Germline CDR1 and CDR2: SQVTM and ANQGSEA. The CDR3 region has the DNA TGCAGCGTCGTACCGTGGACTGGAGAGACCCAGTACTTC. Protein product: CSVVPWTGETQYF.

The chain carries TRBV20-1 and TRBJ1-1, with TRBD1 identical over 7 bases. The CDR3 covers 13 residues. Trimming took 6 bases from V and 5 from J; bases not matched to a gene: 9. Germline V gene sequence: CDR1 DFQATT, CDR2 SNEGSKA (reference sequence). The CDR3 sequence is CSARQGGRTEAFF. The CDR3 nucleotides are TGCAGTGCCCGACAGGGCGGGCGGACTGAAGCTTTCTTT.

The gene calls are TRBV6-2 or TRBV6-3 and TRBJ1-5; D gene unclear. V lost 8 bases and J lost 0, with 11 bases in between. In germline, CDR1 is MNHEY, CDR2 SVGEGT. CDR3 length: 14 residues. CDR3 coding DNA: TGTGCCAGCCAAAATTCACATAGCAATCAGCCCCAGCATTTT. Translating it yields CASQNSHSNQPQHF.

This clonotype showed up many times. This chain links TRBV12-3 or TRBV12-4 with TRBJ1-5; TRBD1 matches at 7 bases. CDR3 size: 14 residues. J gave up 6 bases and V 0 bases, and 2 bases lay outside the gene matches. The DNA for the CDR3 is TGTGCCAGCAGTTTAGCAGGGGGCCGTCAGCCCCAGCATTTT. Residues: CASSLAGGRQPQHF.

DNA of the CDR3: TGTGCCAGCAGCCCGAGGGGACAGGGAGGTGAAAAACTGTTTTTT. Its protein is CASSPRGQGGEKLFF. The chain carries TRBV13 and TRBJ1-4, with 9 nucleotides matching TRBD1. The germline CDR1 and CDR2 sequences are PRHDT and FYEKMQ (reference sequence). The CDR3 is 15 amino acids. Unmatched junction bases numbered 8, after V lost 5 bases and J lost 7 bases.

This clonotype was counted many times. The J gene is TRBJ2-3, the V gene TRBV5-4, with 7 bases lining up with TRBD2. With V trimmed by 3 bases and J by 6 bases, 1 base remained unmatched. This CDR3 spans 12 amino acids. Germline CDR1 and CDR2: SGHNT and YYREEE (reference sequence). DNA of the CDR3: TGTGCCAGCAGCTCCGGGGGGGATACGCAGTATTTT. Translated: CASSSGGDTQYF.

V is TRBV9 and J is TRBJ1-6; D possibly corresponds to TRBD1 (5 bases). CDR1 and CDR2 from the germline V gene are SGDLS and YYNGEE. This CDR3 has 15 residues. Trimming removed 0 bases from V and 8 bases from J, with 12 bases in between. The CDR3 here is CASSVDRGEHSPLHF. CDR3 coding DNA: TGTGCCAGCAGCGTAGATAGAGGGGAGCATTCACCCCTCCACTTT.

The J gene is TRBJ1-5, the V gene TRBV12-3 or TRBV12-4; D gene uncertain. The CDR3 runs to 14 residues. Trimming shortened V by 4 bases and J by 5 bases, and 12 bases separated the two germline ends. The CDR3 loop reads CASSSETSYQPQHF. CDR3 nucleotides: TGTGCCAGCAGTTCCGAGACGAGCTATCAGCCCCAGCATTTT.

The V and J genes are TRBV30 and TRBJ1-2; tentative D call: TRBD1 (5 bases). CDR1 and CDR2 from the germline V gene are GTSNPN and SVGIG (reference sequence). The CDR3 is 14 residues long. Trimming cost V 4 bases and J 4 bases, with 16 bases left between them. CDR3 nucleotide sequence: TGTGCCTGGACTACGGGGCGACAGCTCTATGGCTACACCTTC. Residues: CAWTTGRQLYGYTF.

This clonotype was seen ten or more times. The chain has TRBV20-1 and TRBJ2-3; 8 bases are shared with TRBD2. V lost 3 bases, J lost 3 bases, and 11 bases stayed unmatched. Germline assignment: CDR1 DFQATT and CDR2 SNEGSKA (reference sequence). CDR3 size: 16 residues. DNA for the CDR3: TGCAGTGCTAGCGGGGTCCCGGGGGGGGTAACAGATACGCAGTATTTT. Translating gives CSASGVPGGVTDTQYF.

This clonotype was counted many times. This chain connects TRBV12-3 or TRBV12-4 to TRBJ1-1; the D gene is possibly TRBD1 (5 bases). The V gene lost 4 bases and the J gene lost 8 bases, with 11 bases spanning the gap. The CDR3 covers 12 residues. CDR3 sequence: CASSYDSLEAFF. DNA of the CDR3: TGTGCCAGCAGTTATGACAGCTTAGAAGCTTTCTTT.

This clonotype was seen more than once but under ten times. The chain has TRBV20-1 and TRBJ2-3; D unclear. Trimming removed 6 bases from V and 1 base from J, with 11 bases in between. In germline, CDR1 is DFQATT, CDR2 SNEGSKA (reference sequence). CDR3 length: 13 amino acids. The CDR3 spells CSATSYGTDTQYF. The DNA for the CDR3 is TGCAGTGCAACCTCTTACGGCACAGATACGCAGTATTTT.